This T cell receptor beta chain was recorded in a study of multiple sclerosis patients with progressive multifocal leukoencephalopathy. Only in-frame clones appear in the TCRdb table, and some are missing; sequencing was by immunoSEQ multiplex PCR. The sample consists of some 30,000 clones, about 91% of them appearing once. The CDR3 is 14 residues long. Trimming cost V 0 bases and J 1 base, with 6 bases left between them. The germline V gene encodes CDR1 MNHEY and CDR2 SVGAGI. Regarding time point: before natalizumab initiation. The rearrangement links TRBV6-5 to TRBJ2-5; D is undetermined. Sample: PBMCs. This TCR was recovered from a young man with multiple sclerosis. The CDR3 coding sequence is TGTGCCAGCAGTTACTCAACAAGCCAAGAGACCCAGTACTTC. Translated, it gives CASSYSTSQETQYF.